These T cell receptor beta chains were read from a single sample in a study of identical twins. TCRdb redid the calling of the 5' RACE reads with MiXCR, one entry per CDR3 protein. The sample holds roughly 1.6 million distinct CDR3 sequences, about 31% seen once. The sample was cord blood. These receptors were obtained from a newborn girl in good health. Both conserved end residues are part of each CDR3. Clone size is not always given. Where it is, it says once, few, many or a class for expanded clones.

J gene	clone size	V gene	CDR3 protein
TRBJ2-5	NA	TRBV2	CASSVWVQETQYF
TRBJ2-7	NA	TRBV12-3/TRBV12-4	CASAWGQSYEQYF
TRBJ2-3	few	TRBV24-1	CATRKSGTDTQYF
TRBJ1-3	NA	TRBV14	CASSPTGANTIYF
TRBJ2-5	NA	TRBV7-2	CASSLRRVLLAGKQETQYF
NA	NA	TRBV6-5	CASSSAPHEQYF
NA	once	TRBV30	CAYYDRGYEQYF
TRBJ2-7	NA	TRBV11-2	CASRTSGGRTYEQYF
TRBJ2-7	NA	TRBV5-1	CASSSGGLAGAYEQYF
TRBJ2-1	NA	TRBV7-2	CASSPRPPGGNEQFF
TRBJ2-3	few	TRBV9	CASSTWGRPSTDTQYF
TRBJ2-1	NA	TRBV6-5	CASSPRGVHSEQFF
TRBJ2-7	NA	TRBV6-1	CASSEARGHSYEQYF
TRBJ1-5	few	TRBV2	CASSRQQGKQQPQHF
TRBJ1-1	few	TRBV9	CASSGYRVGDTEAFF
TRBJ2-3	NA	TRBV10-3	CAIGRTDSDTQYF
TRBJ1-2	many	TRBV12-3/TRBV12-4	CASSLRQGGGYTF
NA	NA	TRBV5-1	CASRSRDRYNEQYF
TRBJ1-6	NA	TRBV30	CAWCPGQLYNSPLHF
TRBJ2-7	NA	TRBV14	CASSARRDGLHEEQYF
TRBJ1-2	NA	TRBV19	CASSPYGTAYGYTF
TRBJ1-5	few	TRBV24-1	CATSDLYRGDQPQHF
TRBJ2-7	few	TRBV27	CASGWTAYEQYF
TRBJ1-5	NA	TRBV12-3/TRBV12-4	CASSLTGGLNPYNQPQHF
TRBJ2-5	few	TRBV25-1	CASSDRTWYQETQYF
TRBJ2-1	few	TRBV29-1	CSVERLAGGRVLYNEQFF
TRBJ1-1	NA	TRBV25-1	CASRQGRTEAFF
TRBJ2-1	few	TRBV4-2	CASSQTGLAVSYNEQFF
TRBJ2-3	few	TRBV6-1	CASDRGRVIGTDTQYF
TRBJ2-1	many	TRBV10-3	CAISESRGAGWQFF
TRBJ2-1	few	TRBV28	CASYPPRGSSYNEQFF
TRBJ1-2	few	TRBV7-9	CASSSAGTWGYTF
TRBJ2-7	NA	TRBV7-9	CASSFFLRRDRPYEQYF
TRBJ2-4	NA	TRBV5-1	CASSPFLPSGGAVRKTRYF
TRBJ2-2	few	TRBV5-1	CASSIRGSVLDNTGELFF
TRBJ1-2	NA	TRBV4-2	CASSQVRDSGHYGYTF
TRBJ2-7	few	TRBV29-1	CSVGRNYEQYF
TRBJ1-6	NA	TRBV20-1	CSARDRSPHNSPLHF
TRBJ1-4	NA	TRBV20-1	CSASIQGSEKLFF
TRBJ1-1	NA	TRBV29-1	CSVTNTEAFF
TRBJ2-3	NA	TRBV20-1	CSARHADTQYF
TRBJ1-5	few	TRBV20-1	CSARRGIWEDQPQHF
TRBJ2-3	few	TRBV5-1	CASSLVPPRGTDTQYF
TRBJ2-7	many	TRBV10-3	CAISDHGGSSYEQYF
TRBJ1-6	NA	TRBV2	CASSRRSSYNSPLHF
TRBJ2-3	few	TRBV10-1	CASSEEWGTDTQYF
TRBJ1-4	few	TRBV25-1	CASSERTGANGGSTNEKLFF
TRBJ1-5	many	TRBV20-1	CSAGQGAQPQHF
TRBJ1-1	NA	TRBV5-1	CASSLVQGNTEASF
TRBJ2-4	once	TRBV12-3/TRBV12-4	CTSSLPGQGNIQYF
TRBJ2-5	once	TRBV5-1	CASSLKGAYQETQYF
TRBJ2-3	NA	TRBV7-2	CASSLKGGSADTQYF
TRBJ2-3	NA	TRBV7-9	CASSPGRHTDTQYF